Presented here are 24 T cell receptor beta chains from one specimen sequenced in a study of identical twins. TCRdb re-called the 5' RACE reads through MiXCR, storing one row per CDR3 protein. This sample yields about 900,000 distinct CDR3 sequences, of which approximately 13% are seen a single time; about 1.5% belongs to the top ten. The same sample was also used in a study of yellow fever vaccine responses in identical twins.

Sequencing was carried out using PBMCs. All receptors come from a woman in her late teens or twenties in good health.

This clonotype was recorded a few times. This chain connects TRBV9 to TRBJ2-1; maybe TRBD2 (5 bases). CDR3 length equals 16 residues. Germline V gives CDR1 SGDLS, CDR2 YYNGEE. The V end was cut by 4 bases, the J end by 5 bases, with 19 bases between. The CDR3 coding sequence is TGTGCCAGCAGCCCAAGGACTCTTCCGACCCACAATGAGCAGTTCTTC. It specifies CASSPRTLPTHNEQFF.

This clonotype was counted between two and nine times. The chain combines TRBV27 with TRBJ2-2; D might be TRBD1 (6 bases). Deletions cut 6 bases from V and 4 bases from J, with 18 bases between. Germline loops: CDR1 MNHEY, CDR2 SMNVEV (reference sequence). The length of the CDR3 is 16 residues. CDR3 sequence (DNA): TGTGCCAGCAGGCTGCAGGGGATTTTGGGCACCGGGGAGCTGTTTTTT. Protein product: CASRLQGILGTGELFF.

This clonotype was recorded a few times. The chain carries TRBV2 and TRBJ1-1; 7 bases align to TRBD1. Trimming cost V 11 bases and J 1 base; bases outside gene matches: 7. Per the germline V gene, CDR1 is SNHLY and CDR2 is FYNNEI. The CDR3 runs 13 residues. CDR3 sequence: CALRTGSNTEAFF. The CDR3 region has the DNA TGTGCCCTCAGGACAGGATCGAACACTGAAGCTTTCTTT. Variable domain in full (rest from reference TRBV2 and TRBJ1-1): EPEVTQTPSHQVTQMGQEVILRCVPISNHLYFYWYRQILGQKVEFLVSFYNNEISEKSEIFDDQFSVERPDGSNFTLKIRSTKLEDSAMYFCALRTGSNTEAFFGQGTRLTVV.

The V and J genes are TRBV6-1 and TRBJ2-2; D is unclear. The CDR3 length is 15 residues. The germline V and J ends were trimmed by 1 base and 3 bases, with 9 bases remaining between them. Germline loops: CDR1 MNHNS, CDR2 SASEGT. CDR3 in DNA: TGTGCCAGCAGTGAAGGGAGCGAACACACCGGGGAGCTGTTTTTT. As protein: CASSEGSEHTGELFF.

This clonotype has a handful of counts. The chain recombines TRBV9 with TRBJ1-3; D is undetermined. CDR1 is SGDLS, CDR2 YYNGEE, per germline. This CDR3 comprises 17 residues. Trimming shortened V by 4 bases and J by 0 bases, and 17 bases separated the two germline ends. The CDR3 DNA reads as TGTGCCAGCAGCTCAAGGGTGGCAGGCCGCTCTGGAAACACCATATATTTT. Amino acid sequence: CASSSRVAGRSGNTIYF.

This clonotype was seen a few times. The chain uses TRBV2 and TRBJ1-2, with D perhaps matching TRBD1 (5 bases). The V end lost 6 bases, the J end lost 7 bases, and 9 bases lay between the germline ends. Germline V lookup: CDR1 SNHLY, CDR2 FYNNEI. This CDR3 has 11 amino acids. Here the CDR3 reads CASSGGAGYTF. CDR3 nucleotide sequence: TGTGCCAGCAGCGGGGGAGCTGGCTACACCTTC.

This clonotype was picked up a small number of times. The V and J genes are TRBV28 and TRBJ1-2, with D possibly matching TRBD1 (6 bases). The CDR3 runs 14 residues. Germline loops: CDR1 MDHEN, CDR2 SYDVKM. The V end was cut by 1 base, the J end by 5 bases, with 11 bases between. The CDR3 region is CASSLLAGTYGYTF. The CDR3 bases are TGTGCCAGCAGTTTATTGGCAGGGACATATGGCTACACCTTC.

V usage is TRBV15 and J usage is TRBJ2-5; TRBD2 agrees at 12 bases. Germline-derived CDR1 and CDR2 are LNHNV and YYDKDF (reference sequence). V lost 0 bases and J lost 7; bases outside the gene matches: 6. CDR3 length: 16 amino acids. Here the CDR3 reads CATSRESLAGGGTQYF. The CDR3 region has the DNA TGTGCCACCAGCAGAGAGTCACTAGCGGGAGGAGGGACCCAGTACTTC. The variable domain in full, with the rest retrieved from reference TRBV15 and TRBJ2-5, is DAMVIQNPRYQVTQFGKPVTLSCSQTLNHNVMYWYQQKSSQAPKLLFHYYDKDFNNEADTPDNFQSRRPNTSFCFLDIRSPGLGDTAMYLCATSRESLAGGGTQYFGPGTRLLVL.

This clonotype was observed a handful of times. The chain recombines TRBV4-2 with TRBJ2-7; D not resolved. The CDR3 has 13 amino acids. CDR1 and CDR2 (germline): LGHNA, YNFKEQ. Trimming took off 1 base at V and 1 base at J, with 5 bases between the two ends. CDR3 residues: CASSQVGSYEQYF. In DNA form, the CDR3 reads TGTGCCAGCAGCCAAGTGGGATCCTACGAGCAGTACTTC.

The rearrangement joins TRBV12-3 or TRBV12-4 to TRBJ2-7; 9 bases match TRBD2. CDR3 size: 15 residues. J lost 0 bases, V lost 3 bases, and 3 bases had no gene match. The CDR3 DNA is TGTGCCAGCAGTTTTCTAGCGGGGCTCTCCTACGAGCAGTACTTC. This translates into CASSFLAGLSYEQYF.

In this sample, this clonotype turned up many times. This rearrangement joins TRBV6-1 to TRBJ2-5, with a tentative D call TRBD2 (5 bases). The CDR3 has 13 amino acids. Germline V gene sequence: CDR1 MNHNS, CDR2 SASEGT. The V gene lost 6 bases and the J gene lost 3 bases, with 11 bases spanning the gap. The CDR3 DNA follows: TGTGCCAGCAGGGAGGTTGGGGAAGAGACCCAGTACTTC. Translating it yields CASREVGEETQYF.

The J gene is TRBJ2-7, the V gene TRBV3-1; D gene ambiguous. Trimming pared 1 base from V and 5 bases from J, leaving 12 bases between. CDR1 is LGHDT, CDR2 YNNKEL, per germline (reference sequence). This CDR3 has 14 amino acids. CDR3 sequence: CASSQGWASHEQYF. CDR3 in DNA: TGTGCCAGCAGCCAAGGCTGGGCTAGTCACGAGCAGTACTTC.

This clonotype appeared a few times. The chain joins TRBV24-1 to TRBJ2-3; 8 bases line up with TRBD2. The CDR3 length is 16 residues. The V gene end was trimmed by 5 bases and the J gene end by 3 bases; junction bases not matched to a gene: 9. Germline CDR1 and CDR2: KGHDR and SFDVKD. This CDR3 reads CATSGRGASGTDTQYF. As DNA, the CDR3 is TGTGCCACCAGTGGTCGGGGGGCTAGCGGGACAGATACGCAGTATTTT.

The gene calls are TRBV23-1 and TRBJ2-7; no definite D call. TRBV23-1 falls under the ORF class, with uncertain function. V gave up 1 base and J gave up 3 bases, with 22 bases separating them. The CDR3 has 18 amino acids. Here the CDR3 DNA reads TGCGCCAGCAGTCAATTTCCCGAGAGGACGAAATACAACTACGAGCAGTACGTC. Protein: CASSQFPERTKYNYEQYV.

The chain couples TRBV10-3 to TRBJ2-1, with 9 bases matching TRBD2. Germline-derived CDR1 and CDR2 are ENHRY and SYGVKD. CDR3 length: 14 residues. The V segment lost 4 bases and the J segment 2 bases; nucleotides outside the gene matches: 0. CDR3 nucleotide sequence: TGTGCCATCAGTGGACTAGCGGCCTACAATGAGCAGTTCTTC. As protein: CAISGLAAYNEQFF.

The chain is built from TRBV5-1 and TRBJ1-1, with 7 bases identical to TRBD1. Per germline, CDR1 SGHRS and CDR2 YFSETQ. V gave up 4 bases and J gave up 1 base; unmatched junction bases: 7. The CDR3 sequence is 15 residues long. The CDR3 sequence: CASSHRQGTNTEAFF. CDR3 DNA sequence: TGCGCCAGCAGCCACAGACAGGGTACGAACACTGAAGCTTTCTTT.

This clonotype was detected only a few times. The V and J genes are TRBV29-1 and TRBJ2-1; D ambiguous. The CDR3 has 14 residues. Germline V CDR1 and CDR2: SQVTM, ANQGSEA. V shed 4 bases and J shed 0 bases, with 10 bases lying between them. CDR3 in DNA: TGCAGCGTTGTCTATTTAAGCTCCTACAATGAGCAGTTCTTC. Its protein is CSVVYLSSYNEQFF.

The CDR3 nucleotides are TGTGCCAGCAGCGAACAGGACCAAGAGACCCAGTACTTC. Its protein is CASSEQDQETQYF. The gene calls are TRBV2 and TRBJ2-5; the D gene is possibly TRBD1 (5 bases). The CDR3 consists of 13 residues. Germline V gene sequence: CDR1 SNHLY, CDR2 FYNNEI. V lost 6 bases, J lost 0 bases, and 8 bases lay in between.

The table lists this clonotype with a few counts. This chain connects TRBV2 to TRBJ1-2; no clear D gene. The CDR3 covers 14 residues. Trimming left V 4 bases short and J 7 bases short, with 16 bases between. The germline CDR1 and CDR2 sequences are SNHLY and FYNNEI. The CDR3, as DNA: TGTGCCAGCAGTGTGTTGACGGCCGCCTTTGGCTACACCTTC. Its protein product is CASSVLTAAFGYTF.

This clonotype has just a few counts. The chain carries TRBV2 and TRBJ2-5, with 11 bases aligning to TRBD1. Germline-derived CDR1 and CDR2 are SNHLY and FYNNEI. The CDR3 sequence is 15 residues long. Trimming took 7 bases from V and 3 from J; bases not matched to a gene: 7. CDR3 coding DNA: TGTGCCAGCACTTGGACAGGGGGCGATGAAGAGACCCAGTACTTC. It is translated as CASTWTGGDEETQYF. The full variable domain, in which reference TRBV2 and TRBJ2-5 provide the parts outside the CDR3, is EPEVTQTPSHQVTQMGQEVILRCVPISNHLYFYWYRQILGQKVEFLVSFYNNEISEKSEIFDDQFSVERPDGSNFTLKIRSTKLEDSAMYFCASTWTGGDEETQYFGPGTRLLVL.

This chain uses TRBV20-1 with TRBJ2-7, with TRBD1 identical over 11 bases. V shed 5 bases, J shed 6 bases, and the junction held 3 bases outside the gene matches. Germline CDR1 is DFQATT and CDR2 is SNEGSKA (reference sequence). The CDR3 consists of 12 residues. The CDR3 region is CSAGTGGGEQYF. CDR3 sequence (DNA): TGCAGTGCTGGGACAGGGGGTGGCGAGCAGTACTTC.

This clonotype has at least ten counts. CDR3 sequence reads: CASSYSNQPLPTEAFF. In nucleotides, the CDR3 is TGTGCCAGCAGTTACTCGAACCAACCTTTGCCCACTGAAGCTTTCTTT. The chain couples TRBV6-5 to TRBJ1-1; D gene unclear. CDR1 and CDR2 (germline): MNHEY, SVGAGI. V lost 0 bases, J lost 4 bases, and 15 bases lay in between. The CDR3 is 16 residues long.

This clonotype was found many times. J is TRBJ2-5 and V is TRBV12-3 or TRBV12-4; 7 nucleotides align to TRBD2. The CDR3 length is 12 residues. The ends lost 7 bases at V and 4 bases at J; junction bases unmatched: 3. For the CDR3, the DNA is TGTGCCAGCAACATAGCGGGAGAGACCCAGTACTTC. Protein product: CASNIAGETQYF.

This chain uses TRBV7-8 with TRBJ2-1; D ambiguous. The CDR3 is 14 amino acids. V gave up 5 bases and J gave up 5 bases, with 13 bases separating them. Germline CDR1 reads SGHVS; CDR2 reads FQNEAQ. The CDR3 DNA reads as TGTGCCAGCAGCCCCGGCCGTGTGGACAATGAGCAGTTCTTC. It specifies CASSPGRVDNEQFF. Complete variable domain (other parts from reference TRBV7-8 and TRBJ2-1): GAGVSQSPRYKVAKRGQDVALRCDPISGHVSLFWYQQALGQGPEFLTYFQNEAQLDKSGLPSDRFFAERPEGSVSTLKIQRTQQEDSAVYLCASSPGRVDNEQFFGPGTRLTVL.